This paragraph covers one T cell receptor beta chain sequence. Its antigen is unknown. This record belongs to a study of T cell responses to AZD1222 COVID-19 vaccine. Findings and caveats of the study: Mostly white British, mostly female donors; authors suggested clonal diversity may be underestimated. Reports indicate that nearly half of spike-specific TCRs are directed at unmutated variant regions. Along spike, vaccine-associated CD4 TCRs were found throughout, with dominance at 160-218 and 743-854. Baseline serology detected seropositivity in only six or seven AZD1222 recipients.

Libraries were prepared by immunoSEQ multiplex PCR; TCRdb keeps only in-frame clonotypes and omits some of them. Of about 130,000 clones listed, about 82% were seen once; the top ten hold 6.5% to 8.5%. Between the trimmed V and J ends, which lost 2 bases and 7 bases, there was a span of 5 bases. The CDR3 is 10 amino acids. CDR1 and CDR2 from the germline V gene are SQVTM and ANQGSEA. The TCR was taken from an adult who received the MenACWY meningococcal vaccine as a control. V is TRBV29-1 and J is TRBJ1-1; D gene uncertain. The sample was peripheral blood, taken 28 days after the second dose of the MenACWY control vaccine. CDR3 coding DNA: TGCAGCGTTGAACACCATGAAGCTTTCTTT. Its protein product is CSVEHHEAFF.